A single sample gave rise to the 10 T cell receptor beta chains below, sequenced in a study of CD8+ T cells in alopecia areata. cDNA reverse transcribed from extracted RNA served as the sequencing template. Clones were read by immunoSEQ multiplex PCR, and TCRdb kept only the in-frame ones, dropping some. There are about 270,000 clones in the sample, none observed a single time. Researchers sorted pooled cutaneous lymph node cells on the basis of CD4, CD8alpha, NKG2D, NKG2ACE and other markers. Specimen: CD4+ T cells sorted from a lymph node. Every receptor here comes from a C3H/HeJ mouse with alopecia areata. Mouse strain MHC haplotype: H2-k.

Only a few counts were recorded for this clone. The gene symbols are mouse symbols. Sequencing ends 4 residues short of the CDR3 end; the germline J gene provides the rest. Additional DNA sequences in this sample encode the identical CDR3. V and J are TRBV5 and TRBJ2-5; 7 bases fit TRBD1. The germline gives CDR1 LGHNA, CDR2 YNLKQL (reference sequence). The length of the CDR3 is 14 residues. Trimming took 1 base from V and 3 from J; bases not matched to a gene: 1. Incomplete CDR3 DNA: TGTGCCAGCAGCCAAGGACAGGGACAAGAC. Translating it yields CASSQGQGQD. The full CDR3 protein is CASSQGQGQDTQYF.

There are a few counts of this clone. Gene names and germline match the mouse. The sequence runs out 4 residues before the end of the CDR3; the remainder is reconstructed from the germline J gene. The chain couples TRBV13-2 to TRBJ1-1; D unclear. The CDR3 contains 13 residues. Trimming left V 5 bases short and J 0 bases short, with 8 bases between. Per germline, CDR1 NNHNN and CDR2 SYGAGS (reference sequence). Partial CDR3 DNA: TGTGCCAGCGGCCTCGGACAGAACACA. This codes for CASGLGQNT. In full, the CDR3 is CASGLGQNTEVFF.

Comment on this clone: Mouse gene names and germline throughout. With the read ending 4 residues before the CDR3 end, the germline J gene is used to fill in that end. The rearrangement joins TRBV5 to TRBJ2-7, with no clear D. Per germline, CDR1 LGHNA and CDR2 YNLKQL (reference sequence). The CDR3 has 12 residues. CDR3: CASSQPEYEQYF. The covered CDR3 bases are TGTGCCAGCAGCCAGCCAGAATAT.

This clone was seen repeatedly, ten times or more. Gene names are the mouse ones. The sequence runs out 4 residues before the end of the CDR3; the remainder is reconstructed from the germline J gene. The chain carries TRBV17 and TRBJ2-3; a possible D gene is TRBD2 (5 bases). V was clipped by 0 bases and J by 4 bases, with 11 bases between them. The CDR3 has 15 residues. Germline V gene data show CDR1 as MNHDT and CDR2 as YYDKIL. CDR3 loop: CASSRDRWGPETLYF. CDR3 DNA, as far as it was read: TGTGCTAGCAGTAGAGATCGTTGGGGTCCAGAA.

Turning to this clone: The germline and genes are mouse ones. Read sequence stops 4 residues before the CDR3 end, and the germline J gene provides the missing end. Other DNA sequences in the same sample also yield this CDR3. V gene TRBV19 combines with J gene TRBJ1-2; 10 positions agree with TRBD1. Germline-derived CDR1 and CDR2 are FNHDT and SITEND (reference sequence). The V segment lost 5 bases and the J segment 4 bases; nucleotides outside the gene matches: 5. This CDR3 spans 14 amino acids. CDR3 DNA (partial): TGTGCCAGCAGCAGACAGGGGGCGGGCTCC. Protein product: CASSRQGAGS. The complete CDR3 reads CASSRQGAGSDYTF.

This clone was counted a few times. The gene symbols are mouse symbols. With the read ending 4 residues before the CDR3 end, the germline J gene is used to fill in that end. This rearrangement joins TRBV13-2 to TRBJ2-3; maybe TRBD1 (5 bases). The CDR3 contains 16 residues. CDR1 and CDR2 from the germline V gene are NNHNN and SYGAGS (reference sequence). The V and J ends lost 0 bases and 1 base respectively, with 12 bases between them. CDR3 in amino acids: CASGDVRVMGAETLYF. CDR3 DNA (partial): TGTGCCAGCGGTGATGTCAGGGTAATGGGTGCAGAA.

Note on this clone: Gene names and germline match the mouse. Incomplete CDR3 DNA: TGTGCCAGCAGTGAGTGGGGGTCAAACACA. Its translation: CASSEWGSNT. The complete CDR3 sequence is CASSEWGSNTEVFF. This chain uses TRBV13-1 with TRBJ1-1, with a tentative D call TRBD1 (5 bases). The read terminates 4 residues ahead of where the CDR3 ends, so the germline J gene completes it. The length of the CDR3 is 14 residues. The V and J ends lost 2 bases and 0 bases respectively, with 8 bases between them. Germline CDR1 NSHNY, CDR2 SYGAGN.

This clone was counted a few times. Mouse gene names apply. The read falls 4 residues short of the CDR3 end, and the missing part is taken from the germline J gene. This chain connects TRBV1 to TRBJ2-5, with 10 bases lining up with TRBD1. There are 15 residues in the CDR3. CDR1 is NSQYPW, CDR2 LRSPGD, per germline (reference sequence). Incomplete CDR3 DNA: TGCACCTGCAGTGCAGTCGGACAGGGGGAAGAC. Translating gives CTCSAVGQGED. The entire CDR3 protein reads CTCSAVGQGEDTQYF.

In the case of this clone: Germline and genes: mouse. The sequenced fragment ends 4 residues before the CDR3 boundary, so the rest is inferred from the germline J gene. The chain employs TRBV13-3 and TRBJ1-1; D perhaps matches TRBD1 (5 bases). Germline V gene sequence: CDR1 NNHDY, CDR2 SYVADS. The CDR3 is 12 residues long. The part of the CDR3 DNA that was read is TGTGCCAGCAGTGATCGGACAACA. Translation gives CASSDRTT. The full CDR3 is CASSDRTTEVFF.

Details on this clone: Mouse gene names apply. Sequencing ends 4 residues short of the CDR3 end; the germline J gene provides the rest. The same CDR3 also results from other DNA sequences found in this sample. V gene TRBV14 combines with J gene TRBJ1-2, with 7 bases identical to TRBD1. The CDR3 sequence is 14 residues long. Germline CDR1 reads SGHDT; CDR2 reads FRDEAV. The V gene end was trimmed by 3 bases and the J gene end by 3 bases; junction bases not matched to a gene: 5. The CDR3 loop is CASSSTGRDSDYTF. The covered CDR3 bases are TGTGCCAGCAGTTCGACAGGGAGGGACTCC.